The TCR beta chain described here comes from a study of shared clonotypes between healthy human individuals (dated by TCRdb to 2019 to 2021). Regarding the complete study: A few men and a couple of women, aged 18 to 49 years, made up the cohort. Per donor, three plates each were used for CD4 naive and CD4 memory, two for CD8 naive, and one for CD8 memory. To estimate repertoire size and how much clonotypes are shared between individuals, the study performed deep sequencing of blood TCR repertoires from 4 to 6 healthy adults. Libraries were prepared and TCR repertoires were sequenced by different laboratories using diverse techniques, in order to increase sequencing depth and limit assay-specific biases. Between about 0.9 and 10 billion PBMCs per donor were obtained by leukapheresis.

Study-wide findings and limitations: Estimated clonotype richness was generally larger for naive than for memory subsets. Across a handful of donors, 5% to 6% of naive CD4, roughly 3.5% of naive CD8, 2% to 2.5% of memory CD4, and roughly 0.4% of memory CD8 clonotypes were shared. Rarefaction of sorted-subset datasets indicated incomplete sequencing despite the large sequencing depth. Compared with non-shared clonotypes, clonotypes shared by all four sorted-subset donors had higher generation probabilities. Pairwise subsampling indicated that sequencing depth was expected to affect the degree of clonotype sharing among donors. Sampling was limited to blood, and TCR repertoires in tissue likely differ from TCR repertoires in blood. Because the study included only a small number of donors, the genetic and exposure-history diversity represented was limited.

Using the deep immunoSEQ assay, multiplex PCR amplified TCR CDR3 regions from genomic DNA. Genomic DNA extracted from each cell subset was distributed evenly over all wells of several immunoSEQ 96-well plates, and each plate served as one replicate. For sorted subsets, each replicate PCR was loaded with 200 ng genomic DNA, equivalent to 25,000 to 30,000 T cell genomes. Purified libraries were measured with a Qubit 3.0 fluorometer, size-checked on a Bioanalyzer 2100, and measured again with the KAPA Library Quantification kit. Every immunoSEQ 96-well plate was sequenced on a dedicated single-read 150-cycle Illumina NextSeq 550 flow cell. For the original study's pipeline: Because only junctional sequences without quality scores were contained in the immunoSEQ output, filtering matching that applied to full-length reads could not be performed. Sequences were annotated with PyIR, a Python wrapper for IgBLAST v1.9, using IMGT germline references to assign V/J genes and CDR3. Reads with weak V/J assignments (E-value above 1e-6), missing CDR3, stop codons, out-of-frame junctions, or ambiguous translated residues were removed. V3J clonotypes were defined by identical inferred V gene, J gene, and CDR3 amino acid sequence. To compute the percentage overlap between repertoires, the number of shared unique clonotypes was divided by the size of the smaller repertoire. RTK rarefaction, the Chao1 estimator, and Recon v2.1 estimates of unobserved clonotypes were used to assess repertoire richness. OLGA was used to compute generation probabilities for all TCRbeta clonotypes that the gDNA method yielded from a handful of donors. TCRdb obtained this table from immuneACCESS and retained in-frame rearrangements with V and J assigned. These tables miss some clones; where compared with another copy, unresolved V genes account for less than half of the shortfall, and the remainder is unexplained. Clone size and the V and J calls come from that table; the DNA yielded D and trimming. The sample has 600,000 or so clones on record, about 95% of them singletons. The biggest ten clones account for over 0.1% of the sample.

In its sample, this clone was seen once. The antigen this receptor binds is unknown. No qualities accompany the bases; no much larger clone lies one base away. CD8 naive samples were CD45RO-negative cells positively selected for CCR7, giving a CD45RA+CCR7+ population that excluded TemRA cells. Healthy HIV-negative adults with no recently reported acute infections or vaccinations were included as donors. Every donor was a Caucasian adult residing in Nashville, Tennessee, USA. After blood collection by leukapheresis, PBMCs were isolated using Ficoll-Histopaque density gradient centrifugation and then cryopreserved in the vapor phase of liquid nitrogen. Purity and quantity of every magnetically sorted T cell population were checked by analytical flow cytometry. Genomic DNA was isolated from every sorted fraction and measured by UV absorbance on a Nanodrop 2000c. In the germline V gene, CDR1 corresponds to MGHRA and CDR2 to YSYEKL. V is pruned by 6 bases and J by 5 bases, leaving 13 bases of the junction without a gene match. Taken from cysteine to phenylalanine, the CDR3 has 17 residues. Kept here is only the CDR3 DNA, which spans 51 bases and is read in frame from base 1.

The sequencing sample was made of naive CD8+ T cells sorted from blood. The sample's cell subset or site, from its label and the paper: CD45RA+CCR7+. This sequence originates from a woman aged 30 to 39 in good health. Recombination connected TRBV4-1 to TRBJ2-1; 10 central bases correspond to TRBD2. CDR3 sequence: CASRQTSGLRNDNEQFF. The sequenced DNA: TGCGCCAGCAGGCAGACTAGCGGGCTGCGAAATGACAATGAGCAGTTCTTC.